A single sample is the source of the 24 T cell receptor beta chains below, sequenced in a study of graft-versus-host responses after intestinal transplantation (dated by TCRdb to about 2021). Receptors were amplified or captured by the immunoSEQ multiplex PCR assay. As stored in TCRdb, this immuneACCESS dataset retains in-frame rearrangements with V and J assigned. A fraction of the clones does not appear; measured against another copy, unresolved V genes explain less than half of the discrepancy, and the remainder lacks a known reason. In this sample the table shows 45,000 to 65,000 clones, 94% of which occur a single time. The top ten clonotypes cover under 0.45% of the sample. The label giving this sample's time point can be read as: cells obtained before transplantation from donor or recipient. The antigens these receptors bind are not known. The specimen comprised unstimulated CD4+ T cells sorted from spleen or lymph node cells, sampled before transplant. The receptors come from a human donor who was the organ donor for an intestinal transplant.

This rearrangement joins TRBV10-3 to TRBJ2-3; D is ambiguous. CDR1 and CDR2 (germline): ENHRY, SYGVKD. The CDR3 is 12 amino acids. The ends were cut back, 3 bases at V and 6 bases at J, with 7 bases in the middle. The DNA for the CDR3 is TGTGCCATCAGTGAAATAGGGGATACGCAGTATTTT. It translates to CAISEIGDTQYF.

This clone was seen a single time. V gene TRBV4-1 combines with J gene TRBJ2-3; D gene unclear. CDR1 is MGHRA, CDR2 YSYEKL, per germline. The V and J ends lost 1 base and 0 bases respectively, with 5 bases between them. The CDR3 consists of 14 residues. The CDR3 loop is CASSQVSSTDTQYF. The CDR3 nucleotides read TGCGCCAGCAGCCAAGTCAGTAGCACAGATACGCAGTATTTT.

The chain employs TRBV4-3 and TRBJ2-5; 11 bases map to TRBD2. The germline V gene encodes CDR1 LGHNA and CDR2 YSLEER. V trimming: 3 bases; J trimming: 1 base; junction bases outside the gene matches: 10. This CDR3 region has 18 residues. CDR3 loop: CASSHGLVAGGLQETQYF. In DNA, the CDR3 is TGCGCCAGCAGCCACGGCTTGGTAGCGGGGGGGCTCCAAGAGACCCAGTACTTC.

In DNA, the CDR3 is TGTGCCAGCAGACCGACAGGGCCCTACACTGAAGCTTTCTTT. As protein: CASRPTGPYTEAFF. This sequence joins TRBV2 and TRBJ1-1, with TRBD1 matching over 7 bases. The CDR3 is 14 amino acids. CDR1 and CDR2 from the germline V gene are SNHLY and FYNNEI. Losses at the gene ends were 6 bases for V and 3 bases for J; bases not matched to a gene: 7.

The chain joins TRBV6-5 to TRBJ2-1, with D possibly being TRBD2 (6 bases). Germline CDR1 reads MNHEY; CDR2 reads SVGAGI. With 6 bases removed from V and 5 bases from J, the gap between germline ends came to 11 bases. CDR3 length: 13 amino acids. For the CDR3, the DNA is TGTGCCAGCAGGACCGGGGGTGACAATGAGCAGTTCTTC. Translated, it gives CASRTGGDNEQFF.

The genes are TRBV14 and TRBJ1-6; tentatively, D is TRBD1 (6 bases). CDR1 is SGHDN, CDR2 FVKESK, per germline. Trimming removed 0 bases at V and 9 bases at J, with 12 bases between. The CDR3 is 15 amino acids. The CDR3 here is CASSQDLGAGSPLHF. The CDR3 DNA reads TGTGCCAGCAGCCAAGATCTGGGGGCAGGTTCACCCCTCCACTTT.

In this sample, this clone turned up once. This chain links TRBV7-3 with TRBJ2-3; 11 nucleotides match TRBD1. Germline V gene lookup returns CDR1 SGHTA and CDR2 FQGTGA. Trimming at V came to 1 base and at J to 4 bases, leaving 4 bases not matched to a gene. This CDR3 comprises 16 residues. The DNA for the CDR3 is TGTGCCAGCAGCTTAATCCCGGGACAGGGGGCAGATACGCAGTATTTT. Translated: CASSLIPGQGADTQYF.

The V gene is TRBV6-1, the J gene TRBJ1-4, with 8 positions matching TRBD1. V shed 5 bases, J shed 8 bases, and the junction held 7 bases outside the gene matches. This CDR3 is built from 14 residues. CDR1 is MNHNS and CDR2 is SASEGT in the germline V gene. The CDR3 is CASSPQGAWEKLFF. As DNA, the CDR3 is TGTGCCAGCAGTCCCCAGGGGGCTTGGGAAAAACTGTTTTTT.

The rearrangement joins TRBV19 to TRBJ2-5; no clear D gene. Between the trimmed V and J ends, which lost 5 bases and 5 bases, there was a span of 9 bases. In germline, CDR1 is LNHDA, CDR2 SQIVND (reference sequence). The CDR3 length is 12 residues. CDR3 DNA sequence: TGTGCCAGTAGTGTCAATAGGGAGACCCAGTACTTC. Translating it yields CASSVNRETQYF.

The DNA for the CDR3 is TGTGCCAGCAGTTTACCGGGGGTCGGTAATTCACCCCTCCACTTT. Residues: CASSLPGVGNSPLHF. The J gene is TRBJ1-6, the V gene TRBV27, with D tentatively TRBD1 (5 bases). The germline V gene has CDR1 MNHEY and CDR2 SMNVEV (reference sequence). This CDR3 is 15 amino acids long. Between the trimmed V and J ends, which lost 2 bases and 6 bases, there was a span of 11 bases.

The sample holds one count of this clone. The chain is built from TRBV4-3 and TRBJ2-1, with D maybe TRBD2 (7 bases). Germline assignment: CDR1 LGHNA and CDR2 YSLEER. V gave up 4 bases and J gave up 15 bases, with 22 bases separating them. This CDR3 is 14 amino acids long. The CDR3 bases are TGCGCCAGCAGCCGCAACTCGGGGCGGGGGCCTACGTTCTTC. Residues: CASSRNSGRGPTFF.

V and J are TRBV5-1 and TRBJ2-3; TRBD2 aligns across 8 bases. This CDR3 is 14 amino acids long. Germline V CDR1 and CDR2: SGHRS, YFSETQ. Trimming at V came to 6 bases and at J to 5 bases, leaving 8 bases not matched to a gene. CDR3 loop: CASNEGLGRDTQYF. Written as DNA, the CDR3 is TGCGCCAGCAACGAGGGACTAGGTAGAGATACGCAGTATTTT.

CDR3 sequence: CASSQGRTVRYEQYF. CDR3 nucleotide sequence: TGCGCCAGCAGCCAAGGGAGGACGGTTAGGTACGAGCAGTACTTC. J is TRBJ2-7 and V is TRBV4-3; D is perhaps TRBD2 (5 bases). Trimming took off 1 base at V and 4 bases at J, with 14 bases between the two ends. Germline assignment: CDR1 LGHNA and CDR2 YSLEER. This CDR3 spans 15 amino acids.

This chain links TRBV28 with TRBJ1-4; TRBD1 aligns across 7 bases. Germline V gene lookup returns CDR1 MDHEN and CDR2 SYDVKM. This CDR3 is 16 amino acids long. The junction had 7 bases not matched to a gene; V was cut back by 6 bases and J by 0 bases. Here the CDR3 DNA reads TGTGCCAGCAGAACCGGGACAGACTCAACTAATGAAAAACTGTTTTTT. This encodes CASRTGTDSTNEKLFF.

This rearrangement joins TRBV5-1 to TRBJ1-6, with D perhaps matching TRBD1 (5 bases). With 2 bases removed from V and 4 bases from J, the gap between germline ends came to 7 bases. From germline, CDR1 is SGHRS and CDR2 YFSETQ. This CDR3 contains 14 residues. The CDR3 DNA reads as TGCGCCAGCAGCTTTTGGGGGTATAATTCACCCCTCCACTTT. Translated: CASSFWGYNSPLHF.

The CDR3 protein is CSARSVYGYTF. The CDR3, as DNA: TGCAGTGCTAGATCGGTTTATGGCTACACCTTC. This sequence joins TRBV20-1 and TRBJ1-2, with D uncertain. Germline CDR1 DFQATT, CDR2 SNEGSKA (reference sequence). The CDR3 runs to 11 residues. V lost 2 bases and J lost 5, with 6 bases in between.

The CDR3 protein is CASSRGQGKEKLFF. The CDR3 DNA sequence: TGTGCCAGCAGCCGCGGACAGGGTAAAGAAAAACTGTTTTTT. The chain recombines TRBV6-6 with TRBJ1-4, with 8 positions matching TRBD1. The germline CDR1 and CDR2 sequences are MNHNY and SVGAGI (reference sequence). With 6 bases clipped from V and 8 bases from J, the junction kept 8 bases outside the gene matches. This CDR3 region has 14 residues.

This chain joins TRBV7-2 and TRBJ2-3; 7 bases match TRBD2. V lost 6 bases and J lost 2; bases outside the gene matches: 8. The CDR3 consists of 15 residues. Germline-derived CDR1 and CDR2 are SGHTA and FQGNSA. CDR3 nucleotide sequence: TGTGCCAGCAGATGGGGGGGGAGATCCACAGATACGCAGTATTTT. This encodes CASRWGGRSTDTQYF.

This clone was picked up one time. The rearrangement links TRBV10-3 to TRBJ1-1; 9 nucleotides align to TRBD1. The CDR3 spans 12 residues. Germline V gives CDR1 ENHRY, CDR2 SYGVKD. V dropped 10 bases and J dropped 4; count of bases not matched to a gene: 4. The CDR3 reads CATGTGPTEAFF. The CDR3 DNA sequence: TGTGCCACCGGGACAGGGCCCACTGAAGCTTTCTTT.

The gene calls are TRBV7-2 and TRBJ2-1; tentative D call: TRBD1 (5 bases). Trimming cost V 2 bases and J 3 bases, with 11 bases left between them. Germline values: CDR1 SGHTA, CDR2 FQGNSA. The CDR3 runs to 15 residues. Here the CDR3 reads CASSLRGYGYNEQFF. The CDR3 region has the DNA TGTGCCAGCAGCTTAAGGGGATACGGCTACAATGAGCAGTTCTTC. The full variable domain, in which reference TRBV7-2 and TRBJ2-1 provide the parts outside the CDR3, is GAGVSQSPSNKVTEKGKDVELRCDPISGHTALYWYRQSLGQGLEFLIYFQGNSAPDKSGLPSDRFSAERTGGSVSTLTIQRTQQEDSAVYLCASSLRGYGYNEQFFGPGTRLTVL.

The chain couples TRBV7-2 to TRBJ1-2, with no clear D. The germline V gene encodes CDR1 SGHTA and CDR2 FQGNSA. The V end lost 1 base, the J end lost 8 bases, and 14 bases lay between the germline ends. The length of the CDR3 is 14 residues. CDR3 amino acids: CASSLDGRVGGYTF. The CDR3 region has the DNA TGTGCCAGCAGCTTAGACGGACGGGTTGGAGGCTACACCTTC.

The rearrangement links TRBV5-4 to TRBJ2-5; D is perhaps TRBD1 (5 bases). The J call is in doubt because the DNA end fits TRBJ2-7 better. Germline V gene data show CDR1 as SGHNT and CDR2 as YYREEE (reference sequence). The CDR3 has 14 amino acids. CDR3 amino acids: CASRSGVGAYEQYF. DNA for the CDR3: TGTGCCAGCAGATCCGGAGTAGGGGCCTACGAGCAGTACTTC.

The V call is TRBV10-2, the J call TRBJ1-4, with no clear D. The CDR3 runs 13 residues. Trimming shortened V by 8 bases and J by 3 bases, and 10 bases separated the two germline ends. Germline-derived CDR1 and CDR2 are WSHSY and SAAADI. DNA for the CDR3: TGCGCCAGCGGAGGGTGGGCTAATGAAAAACTGTTTTTT. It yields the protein CASGGWANEKLFF.

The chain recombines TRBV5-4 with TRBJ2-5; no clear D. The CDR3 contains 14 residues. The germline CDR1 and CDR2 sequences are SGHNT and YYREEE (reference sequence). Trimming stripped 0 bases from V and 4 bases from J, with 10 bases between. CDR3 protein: CASSLAGMGETQYF. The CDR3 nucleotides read TGTGCCAGCAGCTTGGCCGGCATGGGAGAGACCCAGTACTTC.